A selection of T cell receptor beta chains follows, all from one sample in a study of Graves' ophthalmopathy and Graves' hyperthyroidism. Each CDR3 protein gets one entry after TCRdb re-called the multiplex PCR reads with MiXCR. Of over a million distinct CDR3 sequences detected, less than 45% appear once; the ten largest clones hold around 10%. Sequenced material: peripheral blood or thyroid tissue (not recorded which). The receptors stem from an adult man with Graves' hyperthyroidism. Each CDR3 is given with its conserved first and last residue. The D gene is left open where the match is weak. Not every row has a clone size; where given, it reads once, few, many or a size class.

>.|.|TRBJ2-5|TRBV20-1
TGCAGTGCCAGCAGTTTTGCAGGGACGGAGACCCAGTACTTC
CSASSFAGTETQYF
>TRBD2|few|TRBJ2-7|TRBV7-2
TGTGCCAGCAGCCCCTCTAGCGGGAGGGCCCACGAGCAGTACTTC
CASSPSSGRAHEQYF
>.|.|TRBJ2-5|TRBV20-1
TGCAGTGCTAGTGGGAAAGAGACCCAGTACTTC
CSASGKETQYF
>TRBD2|few|TRBJ2-7|TRBV20-1
TGCAGTGCCATGAAGACTAGCGGTTCCTACGAGCAGTACTTC
CSAMKTSGSYEQYF
>.|.|TRBJ2-7|TRBV25-1
TGTGCCAGCAGGATCAGGGCGCCCGGTTACGAGCAGTACTTC
CASRIRAPGYEQYF
>TRBD1|once|TRBJ2-7|TRBV7-9
TGTGCCAGCAGCCGAGGACAGGGCGGGTTCGAGCAGTACTTC
CASSRGQGGFEQYF
>TRBD1|.|TRBJ1-4|TRBV28
TGTGCCAGCAAGGTCGGACAGGGGAATGAAAAACTGTTTTTT
CASKVGQGNEKLFF
>TRBD1|few|TRBJ2-2|TRBV25-1
TGTGCCAGCAGACAGGGGGCGGAGGGGGAGCTGTTTTTT
CASRQGAEGELFF
>.|.|TRBJ2-7|TRBV7-9
TGTGCCAGCAGCCCAAGTAGATTCTCAAACTACGAGCAGTACTTC
CASSPSRFSNYEQYF
>.|.|TRBJ2-2|TRBV10-3
TGTGCCATCAGTGACAGGGAGCTGTTTTTT
CAISDRELFF
>.|.|TRBJ2-7|TRBV29-1
TGCAGCCACGGTTCCTACGAGCAGTACTTC
CSHGSYEQYF
>TRBD2|many|TRBJ2-7|TRBV7-9
TGTGCCAGCAGCTTAGGGCCGGTGGCTAGCGGGAGAGTAGTCTACGAGCAGTACTTC
CASSLGPVASGRVVYEQYF
>.|many|TRBJ1-4|TRBV15
TGTGCCACCAGCAGAGATCACAGCATAAATGAAAAACTGTTTTTT
CATSRDHSINEKLFF
>TRBD2|.|TRBJ2-2|TRBV7-2
TGTGCCAGCAGCCCGGGGAGGGCCGGGGAGCTGTTTTTT
CASSPGRAGELFF
>.|few|TRBJ1-2|TRBV12-3/TRBV12-4
TGTGCCAGCAGTTTGAATCGGCCTGGCTACACCTTC
CASSLNRPGYTF
>.|.|TRBJ2-7|TRBV7-9
TGTGCCAGCAGCGGAACGACTGACTCCTACGAGCAGTACTTC
CASSGTTDSYEQYF
>.|.|TRBJ2-7|TRBV15
TGTGCCACCAGCAGAGACCTCACCTACGAGCAGTACTTC
CATSRDLTYEQYF
>.|once|TRBJ1-1|TRBV15
TGTGCCGCAACGGGCGGGGCCTTAAGCACTGAAGCTTTCTTT
CAATGGALSTEAFF
>.|.|TRBJ1-6|TRBV14
TGTGCCAGCAGCCAAAGTCGAATACGACCCCTCCACTTT
CASSQSRIRPLHF
>TRBD2|few|TRBJ2-1|TRBV29-1
TGCAGCGTTGAAGATTCTAGCGGGAGGGAGAATGAGCAGTTCTTC
CSVEDSSGRENEQFF
>.|many|TRBJ1-2|TRBV11-2
TGTGCCAGCAGCCCACCTAGTTGGGGCTACACCTTC
CASSPPSWGYTF
>TRBD2|.|TRBJ2-1|TRBV9
TGTGCCAGCAGCGTAGAAGGGACTACCTACGAGCAGTTCTTC
CASSVEGTTYEQFF
>TRBD2|many|TRBJ2-5|TRBV29-1
TGCAGCGCCGGGACTAGCGGGACAAACCAAGAGACCCAGTACTTC
CSAGTSGTNQETQYF
>TRBD1|.|TRBJ2-6|TRBV4-3
TGCGCCAGCAGCCAAGGTGGGAGGACAGGGGTCTTTGGGGCCAACGTCCTGACTTTC
CASSQGGRTGVFGANVLTF
>.|.|TRBJ2-2|TRBV24-1
TGTGCCACCAGTGATGTACAGGGGAACACCGGGGAGCTGTTTTTT
CATSDVQGNTGELFF
>.|many|TRBJ2-5|TRBV11-2
TGTGCCAGCAGCCCGACGGCTGGGGCGAGGGAGACCCAGTACTTC
CASSPTAGARETQYF
>.|few|TRBJ2-5|TRBV4-2
TGTGCCAGCAGCCAAGAGGACGGAGGCGGACCTCAAGAGACCCAGTACTTC
CASSQEDGGGPQETQYF
>.|few|TRBJ1-2|TRBV2
TGCCCCTCGGGTAGGGTACTGGGGGGCTACACCTTC
CPSGRVLGGYTF
>.|.|TRBJ2-7|TRBV7-9
TGTGCCAGCAGCTTGAGTCGTAGCTCCGACGAGCAGTACTTC
CASSLSRSSDEQYF
>TRBD2|.|TRBJ2-7|TRBV7-2
TGTGCCAGCAGCCCCGCGGGGGGGCTGAACGAGCAGTACTTC
CASSPAGGLNEQYF
>TRBD1|.|TRBJ2-7|TRBV7-9
TGTGCCAGCAGCTTAAGCCCGGGACAGGGGACGTCGTTACGCCAGCAGTACTTC
CASSLSPGQGTSLRQQYF
>TRBD1|.|TRBJ1-2|TRBV7-9
TGCGCCAGCAGCTTGTCGACAGGGACAAGGAGCGGTTCTGGCTACACCTTC
CASSLSTGTRSGSGYTF
>TRBD1|once|TRBJ2-7|TRBV20-1
TGCAGTGCTACATCCGGACAGGGGCTAGCCTACGAGCAGTACTTC
CSATSGQGLAYEQYF
>TRBD1|.|TRBJ2-7|TRBV29-1
TGCAGCGTTGTGGGGGACAGGGGGGAGATACCCTACGAGCAGTACTTC
CSVVGDRGEIPYEQYF
>.|many|TRBJ2-6|TRBV10-3
TGTGCCATCAGTGACCCGGGACTGACCTCTGGGGCCAACGTCCTGACTTTC
CAISDPGLTSGANVLTF
>TRBD2|.|TRBJ2-7|TRBV20-1
TGCAGTGCTAGAGGAGGTCTAGCGGAAGGTAGCTCCTACGAGCAGTACTTC
CSARGGLAEGSSYEQYF
>.|many|TRBJ2-5|TRBV6-6
TGTGCCAGCAGTTACGCGGTCAGTCGGCAAGAGACCCAGTACTTC
CASSYAVSRQETQYF
>.|few|TRBJ2-2|TRBV7-2
TGTGCCAGCAGCATTCGACCCCCGAACACCGGGGAGCTGTTTTTT
CASSIRPPNTGELFF
>.|.|TRBJ1-3|TRBV9
TGTGCCAGCAGCGTGACCGACAGCATATATTTT
CASSVTDSIYF
>.|few|TRBJ2-7|TRBV18
TGTGCCAGCTCACCAGGCGGGAAAGGCTACGAGCAGTACTTC
CASSPGGKGYEQYF
>.|.|TRBJ2-7|TRBV3-1
TGTGCCAGCAGCCAAGGTCCCTGCGAGCAGTACTTC
CASSQGPCEQYF
>.|.|TRBJ1-1|TRBV6-5
TGTGCCAGCAGTTACTTCGACACTGAAGCTTTCTTT
CASSYFDTEAFF
>.|.|TRBJ2-5|TRBV20-1
TGCAGTGCCCAGTCGGGGCTAACAGTTAGAGAGACCCAGTACTTC
CSAQSGLTVRETQYF